Shown below are 20 T cell receptor beta chains from a single sample sequenced in a study of blood T cell repertoires in COVID-19. Some clones are missing from TCRdb's copy, which holds only in-frame ones; the method was immunoSEQ multiplex PCR. The sample has under 350,000 clones, 80% to 90% seen once; the top ten hold around 4.4%. The specimen sequenced was PBMCs or T cells enriched from blood (not recorded which). These receptors all come from a woman aged 40 to 50 with acute COVID-19.

CDR3 region: CASSRALGTSGKNIQYF. For the CDR3, the DNA is TGCGCCAGCAGCCGAGCCTTAGGGACTAGCGGAAAAAACATTCAGTACTTC. The rearrangement links TRBV4-1 to TRBJ2-4; 11 bases map to TRBD2. V dropped 4 bases and J dropped 4; count of bases not matched to a gene: 9. Germline CDR1 and CDR2: MGHRA and YSYEKL. CDR3 size: 17 residues.

J is TRBJ2-2 and V is TRBV4-1, with 8 bases lining up with TRBD2. The CDR3 is made up of 15 amino acids. Germline CDR1 reads MGHRA; CDR2 reads YSYEKL. V was pared by 1 base and J by 6 bases, with 4 bases of the junction left unmatched. CDR3 residues: CASSQGARGAGELFF. The DNA for the CDR3 is TGCGCCAGCAGCCAAGGGGCGCGGGGGGCCGGGGAGCTGTTTTTT.

The J gene is TRBJ1-2, the V gene TRBV19, with a possible D match to TRBD1 (6 bases). CDR1 and CDR2 from the germline V gene are LNHDA and SQIVND (reference sequence). This CDR3 is built from 15 residues. V was pared by 5 bases and J by 4 bases, with 17 bases between. CDR3 coding DNA: TGTGCCAGTAGTCATGGACAGTTCCCGGGCTATGGCTACACCTTC. This codes for CASSHGQFPGYGYTF.

V is TRBV5-1 and J is TRBJ1-1, with a possible D match to TRBD1 (6 bases). This CDR3 comprises 15 residues. V lost 0 bases, J lost 6 bases, and 15 bases lay in between. Germline assignment: CDR1 SGHRS and CDR2 YFSETQ. As DNA, the CDR3 is TGCGCCAGCAGCTTGGCGAGGCAGGGGATACCTGAAGCTTTCTTT. Protein: CASSLARQGIPEAFF.

This chain links TRBV29-1 with TRBJ2-5; unclear D gene. CDR1 is SQVTM, CDR2 ANQGSEA, per germline. V was clipped by 7 bases and J by 2 bases, with 20 bases between them. The CDR3 covers 15 residues. The CDR3 loop reads CSALPSSPLQETQYF. DNA for the CDR3: TGCAGCGCCCTTCCCTCGTCCCCTCTTCAAGAGACCCAGTACTTC.

This clone was seen a handful of times. The chain joins TRBV11-2 to TRBJ1-6; perhaps TRBD1 as D (5 bases). The CDR3 loop spans 14 amino acids. The ends were cut back, 4 bases at V and 7 bases at J, with 11 bases in the middle. Germline loops: CDR1 SGHAT, CDR2 FQNNGV. Here the CDR3 DNA reads TGTGCCAGCAGCTCGCGGACAAGCAATTCACCCCTCCACTTT. Translating gives CASSSRTSNSPLHF.

The gene calls are TRBV27 and TRBJ1-5; 8 bases are a match to TRBD1. The CDR3 contains 15 residues. The J segment lost 2 bases and the V segment lost 6 bases, leaving 6 bases of the junction unmatched. Germline V gene lookup returns CDR1 MNHEY and CDR2 SMNVEV (reference sequence). CDR3 sequence: CASRPQGGGNQPQHF. The CDR3 nucleotides read TGTGCCAGCAGGCCACAGGGGGGCGGCAATCAGCCCCAGCATTTT.

A single count supports this clone. The J gene is TRBJ1-1, the V gene TRBV6-4; D unresolved. The CDR3 contains 13 residues. Germline V gives CDR1 MRHNA, CDR2 SNTAGT. Trimming took off 4 bases at V and 4 bases at J, with 10 bases between the two ends. The CDR3 DNA follows: TGTGCCAGCAGTGCCGGACTTCGCACTGAAGCTTTCTTT. It yields the protein CASSAGLRTEAFF.

On this clone itself: This may be a read error, as it is one base from a much larger clone. This chain connects TRBV11-2 to TRBJ2-5; D remains unclear. Trimming pared 4 bases from V and 3 bases from J, leaving 3 bases between. The germline V gene encodes CDR1 SGHAT and CDR2 FQNNGV. CDR3 length: 11 residues. The CDR3 here is CASSSKETQYF. CDR3 nucleotide sequence: TGTGCCAGCAGCTCCAAAGAGACCCAGTACTTC.

The chain recombines TRBV10-2 with TRBJ2-4; a possible D gene is TRBD1 (6 bases). Germline lookup yields CDR1 WSHSY and CDR2 SAAADI. The CDR3 length is 16 residues. Trimming removed 5 bases from V and 6 bases from J, with 20 bases in between. The chain's CDR3 is CASSTVETGLRNIQYF. The CDR3 coding sequence is TGCGCCAGCAGTACCGTCGAAACAGGGCTCAGAAACATTCAGTACTTC.

The chain has TRBV3-1 (or the pseudogene TRBV3-2) and TRBJ1-2; 11 bases align to TRBD1. Per germline, CDR1 LGHDT and CDR2 YNNKEL (reference sequence). V was pared by 4 bases and J by 6 bases, with 1 base of the junction left unmatched. The CDR3 contains 13 residues. CDR3 DNA: TGTGCCAGCAGCCGGACAGGGGGCGATGGCTACACCTTC. Residues: CASSRTGGDGYTF.

V and J are TRBV9 and TRBJ1-3, with 12 bases aligning to TRBD1. Germline V CDR1 and CDR2: SGDLS, YYNGEE. V was clipped by 4 bases and J by 6 bases; unmatched bases: 8. The CDR3 consists of 16 residues. CDR3 DNA: TGTGCCAGCAGCCTCTGGGACAGGGGGCTTGAAAACACCATATATTTT. As protein: CASSLWDRGLENTIYF.

The J gene is TRBJ2-7, the V gene TRBV5-4; 11 nucleotides align to TRBD2. Germline V gene sequence: CDR1 SGHNT, CDR2 YYREEE (reference sequence). CDR3 length: 15 amino acids. J was trimmed by 3 bases and V by 5 bases; bases with no gene match: 7. CDR3 protein: CASRMGTSGVYEQYF. The CDR3 bases are TGTGCCAGCAGGATGGGGACTAGCGGAGTCTACGAGCAGTACTTC. Using reference TRBV5-4 and TRBJ2-7 for the parts outside the CDR3, the full variable domain is ETGVTQSPTHLIKTRGQQVTLRCSSQSGHNTVSWYQQALGQGPQFIFQYYREEENGRGNFPPRFSGLQFPNYSSELNVNALELDDSALYLCASRMGTSGVYEQYFGPGTRLTVT.

V and J are TRBV3-1 (or the pseudogene TRBV3-2) and TRBJ2-3; unclear D gene. Trimming left V 9 bases short and J 2 bases short, with 15 bases between. The V gene's germline CDR1 is LGHDT and CDR2 YNNKEL (reference sequence). The CDR3 is 14 residues long. The CDR3: CASQLPIITDTQYF. The CDR3 DNA reads as TGTGCCAGTCAACTGCCGATTATCACAGATACGCAGTATTTT.

V gene TRBV5-4 combines with J gene TRBJ2-1; TRBD1 might be the D (6 bases). Deletions cut 0 bases from V and 4 bases from J, with 14 bases between. The germline gives CDR1 SGHNT, CDR2 YYREEE (reference sequence). The CDR3 runs to 16 residues. The CDR3 here is CASSLAGDLVYNEQFF. DNA for the CDR3: TGTGCCAGCAGCTTGGCAGGGGATTTAGTATACAATGAGCAGTTCTTC.

The chain uses TRBV5-5 and TRBJ2-1; TRBD1 aligns across 8 bases. Germline V CDR1 and CDR2: SGHKS, YYEKEE (reference sequence). Unmatched junction bases numbered 13, after V lost 1 base and J lost 4 bases. The CDR3 contains 18 residues. The CDR3 reads CASSLQYRGTLQYNEQFF. CDR3 DNA: TGTGCCAGCAGCTTGCAATACAGGGGGACGCTTCAGTACAATGAGCAGTTCTTC.

In regard to this clone: Other DNA sequences in this specimen translate into the identical CDR3. The rearrangement links TRBV6-5 to TRBJ2-7, with D perhaps matching TRBD1 (6 bases). Trimming left V 5 bases short and J 3 bases short, with 8 bases between. The germline CDR1 and CDR2 sequences are MNHEY and SVGAGI. This CDR3 has 12 amino acids. The CDR3 here is CASSRGGYEQYF. The CDR3 nucleotides read TGTGCCAGCAGTCGAGGGGGCTACGAGCAGTACTTC.

The J gene is TRBJ1-3, the V gene TRBV9; 7 bases map to TRBD1. The germline gives CDR1 SGDLS, CDR2 YYNGEE. After removal of 4 bases from V and 1 base from J, the junction contained 5 bases not matched to a gene. The CDR3 extends over 15 amino acids. The CDR3 DNA is TGTGCCAGCAGCACAAGACAGGGATCTGGAAACACCATATATTTT. Its protein product is CASSTRQGSGNTIYF.

The J gene is TRBJ1-2, the V gene TRBV19; tentatively, D is TRBD1 (6 bases). Trimming stripped 6 bases from V and 2 bases from J, with 16 bases between. In germline, CDR1 is LNHDA, CDR2 SQIVND (reference sequence). The CDR3 is 15 residues long. The CDR3 region has the DNA TGTGCCAGTAGCTTCACCTCAAGGGGGAACTATGGCTACACCTTC. Translation gives CASSFTSRGNYGYTF.

The V and J genes are TRBV6-5 and TRBJ2-7; possibly TRBD1 for D (5 bases). Germline CDR1 reads MNHEY; CDR2 reads SVGAGI. Trimming left V 7 bases short and J 12 bases short, with 22 bases between. CDR3 length: 13 residues. This chain's CDR3 is CASKGPSPDSRYF. In DNA form, the CDR3 reads TGTGCCAGCAAGGGCCCCTCCCCCGACAGCAGGTACTTC.